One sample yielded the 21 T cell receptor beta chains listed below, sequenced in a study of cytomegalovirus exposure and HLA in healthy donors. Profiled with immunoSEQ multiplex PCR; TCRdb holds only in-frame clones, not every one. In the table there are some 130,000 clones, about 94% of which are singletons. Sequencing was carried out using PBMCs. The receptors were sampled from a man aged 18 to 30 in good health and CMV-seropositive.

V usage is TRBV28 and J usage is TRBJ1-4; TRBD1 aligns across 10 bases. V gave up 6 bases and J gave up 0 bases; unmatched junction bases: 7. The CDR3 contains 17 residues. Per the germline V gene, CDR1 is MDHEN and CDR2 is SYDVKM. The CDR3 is CASRSPGTGATNEKLFF. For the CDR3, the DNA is TGTGCCAGCAGAAGTCCCGGGACAGGGGCAACTAATGAAAAACTGTTTTTT.

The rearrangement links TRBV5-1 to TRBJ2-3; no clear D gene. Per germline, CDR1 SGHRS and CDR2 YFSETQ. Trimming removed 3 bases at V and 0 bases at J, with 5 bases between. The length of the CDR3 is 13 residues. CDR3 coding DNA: TGCGCCAGCAGCTGGCAGAGCACAGATACGCAGTATTTT. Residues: CASSWQSTDTQYF. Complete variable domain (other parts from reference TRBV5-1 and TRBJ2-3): KAGVTQTPRYLIKTRGQQVTLSCSPISGHRSVSWYQQTPGQGLQFLFEYFSETQRNKGNFPGRFSGRQFSNSRSEMNVSTLELGDSALYLCASSWQSTDTQYFGPGTRLTVL.

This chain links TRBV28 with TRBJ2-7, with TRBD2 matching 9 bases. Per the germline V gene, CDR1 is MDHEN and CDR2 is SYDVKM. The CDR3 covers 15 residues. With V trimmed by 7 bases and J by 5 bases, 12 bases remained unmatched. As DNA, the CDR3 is TGTGCCAGCATTGAAACCGGGACTAGCTTCCACGAGCAGTACTTC. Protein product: CASIETGTSFHEQYF.

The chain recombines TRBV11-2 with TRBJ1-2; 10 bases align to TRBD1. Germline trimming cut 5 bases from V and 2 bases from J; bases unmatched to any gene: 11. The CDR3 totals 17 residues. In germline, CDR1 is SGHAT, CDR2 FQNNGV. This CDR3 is CASSSLRDRGLNYGYTF. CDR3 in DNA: TGTGCCAGCAGCAGCCTCCGGGACAGGGGTTTGAACTATGGCTACACCTTC.

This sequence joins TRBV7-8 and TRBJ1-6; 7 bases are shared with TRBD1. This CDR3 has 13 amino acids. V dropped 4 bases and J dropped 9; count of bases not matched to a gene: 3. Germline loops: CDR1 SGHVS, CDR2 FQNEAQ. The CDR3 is CASSSDRVSPLHF. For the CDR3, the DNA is TGTGCCAGCAGCTCCGACAGGGTTTCACCCCTCCACTTT.

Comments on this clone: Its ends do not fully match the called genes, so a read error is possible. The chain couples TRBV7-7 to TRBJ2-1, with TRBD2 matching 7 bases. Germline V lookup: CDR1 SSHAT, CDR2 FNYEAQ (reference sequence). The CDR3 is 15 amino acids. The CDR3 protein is CASSPQREEYNEQFF. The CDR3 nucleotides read TGTGCTAGCAGCCCACAGCGGGAAGAATACAATGAGCAGTTCTTC.

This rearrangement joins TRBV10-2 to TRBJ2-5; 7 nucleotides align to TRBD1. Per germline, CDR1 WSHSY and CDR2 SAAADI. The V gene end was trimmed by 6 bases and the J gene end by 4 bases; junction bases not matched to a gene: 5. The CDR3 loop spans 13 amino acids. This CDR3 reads CASSLNRGETQYF. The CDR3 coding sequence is TGCGCCAGCAGCCTAAACAGGGGAGAGACCCAGTACTTC.

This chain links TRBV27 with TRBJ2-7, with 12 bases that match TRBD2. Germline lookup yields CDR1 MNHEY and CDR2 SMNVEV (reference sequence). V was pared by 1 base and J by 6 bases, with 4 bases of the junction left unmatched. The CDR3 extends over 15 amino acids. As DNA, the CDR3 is TGTGCCAGCAGTTTATTGGGGACTAGCGGGCTCGAGCAGTACTTC. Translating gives CASSLLGTSGLEQYF.

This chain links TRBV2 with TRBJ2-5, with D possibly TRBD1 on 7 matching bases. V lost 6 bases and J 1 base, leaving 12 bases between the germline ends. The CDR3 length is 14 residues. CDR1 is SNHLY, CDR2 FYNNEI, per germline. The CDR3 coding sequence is TGTGCCAGCAGGCACAGGGGAGGCCAAGAGACCCAGTACTTC. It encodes CASRHRGGQETQYF.

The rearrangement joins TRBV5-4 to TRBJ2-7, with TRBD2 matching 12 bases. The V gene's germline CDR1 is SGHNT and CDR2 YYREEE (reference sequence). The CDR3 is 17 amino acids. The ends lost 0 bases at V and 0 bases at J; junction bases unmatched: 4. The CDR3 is CASSLGVTSGSSYEQYF. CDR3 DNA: TGTGCCAGCAGCTTGGGGGTGACTAGCGGGAGCTCCTACGAGCAGTACTTC.

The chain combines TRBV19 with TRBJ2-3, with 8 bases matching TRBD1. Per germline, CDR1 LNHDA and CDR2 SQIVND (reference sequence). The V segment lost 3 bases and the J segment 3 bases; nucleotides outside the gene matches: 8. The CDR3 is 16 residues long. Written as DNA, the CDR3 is TGTGCCAGTAGTATCCGGACAGGGATAAGGACAGATACGCAGTATTTT. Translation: CASSIRTGIRTDTQYF.

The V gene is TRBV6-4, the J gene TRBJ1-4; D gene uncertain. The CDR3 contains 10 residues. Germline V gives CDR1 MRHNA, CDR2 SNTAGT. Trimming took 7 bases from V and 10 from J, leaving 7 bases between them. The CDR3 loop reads CASMESKLFF. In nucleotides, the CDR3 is TGTGCCAGCATGGAGTCAAAACTGTTTTTT.

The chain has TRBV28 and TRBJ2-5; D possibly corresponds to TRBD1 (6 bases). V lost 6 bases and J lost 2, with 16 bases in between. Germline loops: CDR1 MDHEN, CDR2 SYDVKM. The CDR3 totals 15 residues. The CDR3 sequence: CASSQTGSSQETQYF. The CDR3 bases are TGTGCCAGCAGCCAAACAGGGAGTAGTCAAGAGACCCAGTACTTC.

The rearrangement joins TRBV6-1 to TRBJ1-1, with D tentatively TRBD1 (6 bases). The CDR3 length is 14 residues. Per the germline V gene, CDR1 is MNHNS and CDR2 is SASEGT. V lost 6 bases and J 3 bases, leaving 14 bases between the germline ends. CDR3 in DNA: TGTGCCAGCAGGTGGAGAGAGGGGGACACTGAAGCTTTCTTT. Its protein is CASRWREGDTEAFF.

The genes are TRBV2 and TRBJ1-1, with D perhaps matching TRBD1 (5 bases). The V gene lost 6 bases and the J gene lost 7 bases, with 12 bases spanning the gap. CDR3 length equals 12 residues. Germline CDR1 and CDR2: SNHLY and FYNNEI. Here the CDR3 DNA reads TGTGCCAGCAGCGGAGGGGATGGTGAAGCTTTCTTT. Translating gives CASSGGDGEAFF.

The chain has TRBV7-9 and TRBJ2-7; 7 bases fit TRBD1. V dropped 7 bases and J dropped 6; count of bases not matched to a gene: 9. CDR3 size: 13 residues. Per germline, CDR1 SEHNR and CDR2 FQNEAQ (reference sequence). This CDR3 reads CASTPGQWFEQYF. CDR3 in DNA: TGTGCCAGCACCCCGGGACAGTGGTTCGAGCAGTACTTC. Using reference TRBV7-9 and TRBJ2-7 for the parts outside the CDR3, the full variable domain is DTGVSQNPRHKITKRGQNVTFRCDPISEHNRLYWYRQTLGQGPEFLTYFQNEAQLEKSRLLSDRFSAERPKGSFSTLEIQRTEQGDSAMYLCASTPGQWFEQYFGPGTRLTVT.

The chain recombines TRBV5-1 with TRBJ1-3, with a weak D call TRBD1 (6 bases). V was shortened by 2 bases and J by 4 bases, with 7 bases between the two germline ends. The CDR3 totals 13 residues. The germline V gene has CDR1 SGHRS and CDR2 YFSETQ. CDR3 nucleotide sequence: TGCGCCAGCAGCTTACAGGGAGGAAACACCATATATTTT. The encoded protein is CASSLQGGNTIYF. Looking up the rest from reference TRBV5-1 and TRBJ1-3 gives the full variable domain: KAGVTQTPRYLIKTRGQQVTLSCSPISGHRSVSWYQQTPGQGLQFLFEYFSETQRNKGNFPGRFSGRQFSNSRSEMNVSTLELGDSALYLCASSLQGGNTIYFGEGSWLTVV.

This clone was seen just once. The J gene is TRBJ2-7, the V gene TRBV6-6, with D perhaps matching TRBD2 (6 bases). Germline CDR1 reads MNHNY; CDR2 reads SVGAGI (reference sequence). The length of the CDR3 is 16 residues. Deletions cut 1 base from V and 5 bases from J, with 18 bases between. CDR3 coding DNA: TGTGCCAGCAGTTACTTCATGGGACTGGACGGGAACGAGCAGTACTTC. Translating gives CASSYFMGLDGNEQYF.

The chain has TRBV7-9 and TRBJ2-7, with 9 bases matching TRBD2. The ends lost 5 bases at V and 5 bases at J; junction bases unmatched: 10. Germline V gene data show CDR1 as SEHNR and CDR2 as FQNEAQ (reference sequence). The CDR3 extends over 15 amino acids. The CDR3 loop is CASSRAGSGSNEQYF. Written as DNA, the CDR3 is TGTGCCAGCAGCCGAGCCGGTAGCGGGAGTAACGAGCAGTACTTC.

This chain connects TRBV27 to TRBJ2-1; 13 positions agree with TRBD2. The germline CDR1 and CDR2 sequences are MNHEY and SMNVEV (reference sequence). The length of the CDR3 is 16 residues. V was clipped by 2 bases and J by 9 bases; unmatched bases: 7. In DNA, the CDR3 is TGTGCCAGCAGTTTACGGGGGACTAGCGGGAAAAGTGAGCAGTTCTTC. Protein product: CASSLRGTSGKSEQFF.

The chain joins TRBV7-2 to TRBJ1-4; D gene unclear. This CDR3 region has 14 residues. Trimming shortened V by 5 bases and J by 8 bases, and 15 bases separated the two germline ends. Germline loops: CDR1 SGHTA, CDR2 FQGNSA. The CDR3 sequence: CASSRIRAGEKLFF. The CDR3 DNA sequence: TGTGCCAGCAGCCGGATCCGAGCGGGGGAAAAACTGTTTTTT.